The 7 T cell receptor beta chains presented below share a single source sample, sequenced in a study of cytomegalovirus exposure and HLA in healthy donors. Researchers ran the PCR with 60 Vbeta and 13 Jbeta primers. Generated by immunoSEQ multiplex PCR, the TCRdb table keeps only in-frame clones and is missing some. The sample has fewer than 120,000 clones, around 76% seen once. Sequences were obtained from PBMCs. These receptors were collected from a man aged 25-45 years in good health and CMV-seropositive.

V usage is TRBV4-3 and J usage is TRBJ1-1; D is unresolved. From germline, CDR1 is LGHNA and CDR2 YSLEER. The CDR3 consists of 16 residues. Trimming pared 0 bases from V and 1 base from J, leaving 12 bases between. The CDR3: CASSQEPRTENTEAFF. The CDR3 coding sequence is TGCGCCAGCAGCCAAGAGCCCCGGACTGAGAACACTGAAGCTTTCTTT.

The CDR3 loop reads CASSHSTPGELFF. DNA for the CDR3: TGTGCCAGCAGTCACTCAACCCCCGGGGAGCTGTTTTTT. The rearrangement joins TRBV27 to TRBJ2-2; D is unclear. There are 13 residues in the CDR3. Trimming pared 5 bases from V and 6 bases from J, leaving 10 bases between. Germline lookup yields CDR1 MNHEY and CDR2 SMNVEV (reference sequence).

This clone was observed a few times. The CDR3 nucleotides read TGTGCCAGTAGTCCGCGGGGGCTAGAGACCCAGTACTTC. Residues: CASSPRGLETQYF. The rearrangement links TRBV19 to TRBJ2-5; a weak D match, TRBD2 (7 bases). The germline gives CDR1 LNHDA, CDR2 SQIVND (reference sequence). This CDR3 is built from 13 residues. V gave up 5 bases and J gave up 4 bases, with 11 bases separating them.

The CDR3 DNA follows: TGTGCCAGCGGGAGCTTGCAAGAGACCCAGTACTTC. Amino acid sequence: CASGSLQETQYF. The gene calls are TRBV2 and TRBJ2-5, with D maybe TRBD2 (5 bases). With 8 bases removed from V and 2 bases from J, the gap between germline ends came to 9 bases. Germline V gene data show CDR1 as SNHLY and CDR2 as FYNNEI. This CDR3 is built from 12 residues. Combining the CDR3 with reference TRBV2 and TRBJ2-5 gives the whole variable domain EPEVTQTPSHQVTQMGQEVILRCVPISNHLYFYWYRQILGQKVEFLVSFYNNEISEKSEIFDDQFSVERPDGSNFTLKIRSTKLEDSAMYFCASGSLQETQYFGPGTRLLVL.

The chain combines TRBV7-2 with TRBJ2-5; tentatively, D is TRBD2 (5 bases). Germline CDR1 and CDR2: SGHTA and FQGNSA. The CDR3 has 13 residues. The ends were cut back, 1 base at V and 2 bases at J, with 5 bases in the middle. The CDR3 loop is CASSLGGQETQYF. As DNA, the CDR3 is TGTGCCAGCAGCTTAGGCGGGCAAGAGACCCAGTACTTC.

In this sample, this clone turned up once. This chain links TRBV6-4 with TRBJ1-5; D is ambiguous. Germline V gene lookup returns CDR1 MRHNA and CDR2 SNTAGT. Between the trimmed V and J ends, which lost 4 bases and 3 bases, there was a span of 19 bases. The CDR3 consists of 17 residues. Here the CDR3 reads CASSGQAAKRNNQPQHF. In DNA, the CDR3 is TGTGCCAGCAGTGGGCAGGCAGCGAAGCGGAACAATCAGCCCCAGCATTTT.

The V and J genes are TRBV29-1 and TRBJ1-2; no firm D call. Per the germline V gene, CDR1 is SQVTM and CDR2 is ANQGSEA. The CDR3 is 11 amino acids. Trimming took 3 bases from V and 7 from J, leaving 9 bases between them. The CDR3 spells CSVDPFGGYTF. The CDR3 DNA is TGCAGCGTTGATCCTTTCGGTGGCTACACCTTC.